This T cell receptor beta chain was documented in a study of T cell responses to AZD1222 COVID-19 vaccine. Across the study: Timing groups of about 4 and about 12 weeks for second doses were pooled. Study conclusions and caveats: Across spike, vaccine-associated CD4 TCRs were found, dominant at 160-218 and 743-854. White British people made up most donors, females outnumbered males, and clonal diversity was possibly underestimated.

Produced via immunoSEQ multiplex PCR; TCRdb's table is partial and in-frame only. The table shows about 78,000 clones, with about nine tenths occurring only once. In germline, CDR1 is SGHRS, CDR2 YFSETQ. V was cut by 5 bases and J by 2 bases, with 2 bases left in between. The CDR3 spans 11 residues. Turning to this clone: As yet, its antigen is unknown.

The sample was peripheral blood, taken on day 0 of AZD1222 vaccination. This TCR came from an adult in good health. This rearrangement joins TRBV5-1 to TRBJ1-3; no reliable D call. This CDR3 reads CASSTGNTIYF. CDR3 in DNA: TGCGCCAGCAGTACTGGAAACACCATATATTTT.